This T cell receptor (beta chain) was observed in a study of human T cells and chemical hapten exposure. This clonotype came up a few times. As yet, its antigen is unknown. Time point described: patch test 1, 2 weeks after DPC sensitization. Treatment: therapeutic diphenylcyclopropenone sensitization with weekly scalp DPC. The CDR3 length is 13 residues. Looked up from germline, CDR1 is LGHNA and CDR2 is YNFKEQ. Trimming took 0 bases from V and 5 from J, leaving 5 bases between them. Study-level points and caveats: Against controls, expanded TCRs gave rise to significantly more large CDR3 similarity clusters.

Individual cDNA molecules (in the library) carried attached unique molecular identifiers. Using its own MiXCR run on the RACE reads, TCRdb lists one record per CDR3 protein. The sample shows 80,000 to 100,000 distinct CDR3 sequences, 7.5% to 9.5% of them seen only once. The sample in question was whole blood, obtained in connection with sensitization to the hapten diphenylcyclopropenone (DPC). The gene calls are TRBV4-2 and TRBJ1-5; D is unresolved. This TCR derives from a woman under 40 with alopecia areata. Some clones in this sample may be carry-over from other donors' samples. The CDR3 DNA reads as TGTGCCAGCAGCCAAGACTTGGATCAGCCCCAGCATTTT. Translation gives CASSQDLDQPQHF.